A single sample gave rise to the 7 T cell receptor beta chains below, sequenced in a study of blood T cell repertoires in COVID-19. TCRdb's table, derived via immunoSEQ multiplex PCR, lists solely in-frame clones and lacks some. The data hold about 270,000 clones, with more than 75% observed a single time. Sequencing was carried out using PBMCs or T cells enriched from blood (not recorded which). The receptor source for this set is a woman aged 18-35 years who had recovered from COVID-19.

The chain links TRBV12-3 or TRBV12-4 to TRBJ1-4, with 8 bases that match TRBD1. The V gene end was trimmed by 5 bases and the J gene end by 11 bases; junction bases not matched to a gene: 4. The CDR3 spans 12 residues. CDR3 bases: TGTGCCAGCAGTCAAGGACAGGGTAAACTGTTTTTT. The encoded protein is CASSQGQGKLFF.

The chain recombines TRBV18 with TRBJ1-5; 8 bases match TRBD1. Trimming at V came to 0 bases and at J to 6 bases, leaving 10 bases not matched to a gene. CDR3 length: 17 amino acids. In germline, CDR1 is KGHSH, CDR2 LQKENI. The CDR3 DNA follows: TGTGCCAGCTCACCACCGCGACAGGGGATACATCGTCAGCCCCAGCATTTT. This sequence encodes CASSPPRQGIHRQPQHF.

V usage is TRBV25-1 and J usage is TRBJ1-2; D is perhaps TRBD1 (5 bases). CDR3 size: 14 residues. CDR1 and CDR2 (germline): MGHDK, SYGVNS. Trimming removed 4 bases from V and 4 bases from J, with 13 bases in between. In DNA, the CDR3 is TGTGCCAGCAGTGGGGAAGGGGTTGGCTATGGCTACACCTTC. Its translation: CASSGEGVGYGYTF.

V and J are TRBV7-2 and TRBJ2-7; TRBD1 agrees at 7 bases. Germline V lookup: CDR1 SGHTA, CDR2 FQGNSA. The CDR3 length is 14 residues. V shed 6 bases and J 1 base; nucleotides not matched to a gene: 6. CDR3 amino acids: CASSHRDSSYEQYF. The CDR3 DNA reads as TGTGCCAGCAGTCACCGGGACAGTTCCTACGAGCAGTACTTC.

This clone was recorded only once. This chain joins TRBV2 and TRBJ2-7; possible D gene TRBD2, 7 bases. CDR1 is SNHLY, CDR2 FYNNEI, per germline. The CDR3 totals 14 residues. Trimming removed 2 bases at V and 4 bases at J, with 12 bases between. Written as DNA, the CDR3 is TGTGCCAGCAGTGAACCGGGGGGCGGATACGAGCAGTACTTC. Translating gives CASSEPGGGYEQYF.

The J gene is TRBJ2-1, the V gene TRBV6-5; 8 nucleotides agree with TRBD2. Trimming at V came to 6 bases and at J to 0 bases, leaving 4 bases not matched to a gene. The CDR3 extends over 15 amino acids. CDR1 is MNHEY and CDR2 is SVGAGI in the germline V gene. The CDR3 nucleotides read TGTGCCAGCAGGCCGAGCGGGAGCTCCTACAATGAGCAGTTCTTC. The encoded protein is CASRPSGSSYNEQFF.

In nucleotides, the CDR3 is TGTGCCAGCAGCTCTCGGACTAGCGGGAGGGCCTCGGCCGGCGACAATGAGCAGTTCTTC. Translated, it gives CASSSRTSGRASAGDNEQFF. V gene TRBV7-8 combines with J gene TRBJ2-1, with TRBD2 identical over 15 bases. Germline CDR1 reads SGHVS; CDR2 reads FQNEAQ. V lost 4 bases, J lost 5 bases, and 15 bases stayed unmatched. The CDR3 is 20 residues long.